The next 10 T cell receptor beta chains were all read from a single sample in a study of long-term antiretroviral therapy in people with HIV. The libraries were made with immunoSEQ v3.0 at survey level. TCRdb keeps only in-frame clones here, not all; method: immunoSEQ multiplex PCR. This table has 6,500 to 9,000 clones, more than 65% appearing once. The sample consisted of unsorted PBMCs, taken 1.1 years after starting antiretroviral therapy. The receptors derive from a man in his forties or fifties with HIV.

The rearrangement uses TRBV2 and TRBJ2-1; 7 nucleotides match TRBD1. The length of the CDR3 is 15 residues. Germline V gives CDR1 SNHLY, CDR2 FYNNEI. V shed 3 bases, J shed 0 bases, and the junction held 2 bases outside the gene matches. The CDR3 coding sequence is TGTGCCAGCAGTGATACAGGGGCCTCCTACAATGAGCAGTTCTTC. Amino acid sequence: CASSDTGASYNEQFF.

This clone has a handful of counts. The chain couples TRBV6-5 to TRBJ1-1, with a possible D match to TRBD1 (5 bases). The CDR3 has 12 residues. Germline CDR1 MNHEY, CDR2 SVGAGI. The V gene lost 7 bases and the J gene lost 10 bases, with 16 bases spanning the gap. The DNA of the CDR3 is TGTGCCAGCACCAAGGGGACCGGACCAGCTTTCTTT. Protein product: CASTKGTGPAFF.

J is TRBJ2-7 and V is TRBV29-1, with D possibly being TRBD2 (6 bases). Deletions cut 1 base from V and 5 bases from J, with 9 bases between. CDR3 length: 12 residues. Germline CDR1 and CDR2: SQVTM and ANQGSEA. This CDR3 reads CSVEGGGDEQYF. CDR3 DNA: TGCAGCGTTGAAGGTGGCGGGGACGAGCAGTACTTC.

The chain is built from TRBV5-1 and TRBJ2-3; no reliable D call. The CDR3 runs 14 residues. V was cut by 0 bases and J by 6 bases, with 11 bases left in between. The germline V gene encodes CDR1 SGHRS and CDR2 YFSETQ. The CDR3 protein is CASSLVDPQDTQYF. CDR3 DNA: TGCGCCAGCAGCTTGGTGGACCCCCAGGATACGCAGTATTTT.

This clone was seen just once. The chain couples TRBV18 to TRBJ1-5; perhaps TRBD1 as D (5 bases). Trimming stripped 2 bases from V and 5 bases from J, with 10 bases between. The length of the CDR3 is 14 residues. Germline assignment: CDR1 KGHSH and CDR2 LQKENI. The CDR3 DNA reads TGTGCCAGCTCACCAGGTATGGGGGATCAGCCCCAGCATTTT. Translating it yields CASSPGMGDQPQHF.

This chain links TRBV5-6 with TRBJ2-5, with a tentative D call TRBD2 (6 bases). The germline V gene has CDR1 SGHDT and CDR2 YYEEEE. The CDR3 is 14 residues long. V gave up 4 bases and J gave up 8 bases, with 18 bases separating them. CDR3 sequence: CASSTRDHGRTQYF. The CDR3 DNA sequence: TGTGCCAGCAGCACCCGGGACCACGGGAGAACCCAGTACTTC.

The gene calls are TRBV9 and TRBJ1-1; D might be TRBD1 (6 bases). Germline V gives CDR1 SGDLS, CDR2 YYNGEE. The CDR3 extends over 14 amino acids. Deletions cut 4 bases from V and 3 bases from J, with 13 bases between. The CDR3 region has the DNA TGTGCCAGCAGCTCACACAGGGTAGACACTGAAGCTTTCTTT. It codes for CASSSHRVDTEAFF. The complete variable domain, with remaining parts taken from reference TRBV9 and TRBJ1-1, reads DSGVTQTPKHLITATGQRVTLRCSPRSGDLSVYWYQQSLDQGLQFLIQYYNGEERAKGNILERFSAQQFPDLHSELNLSSLELGDSALYFCASSSHRVDTEAFFGQGTRLTVV.

This chain links TRBV5-8 with TRBJ2-1; 9 nucleotides agree with TRBD1. With V trimmed by 0 bases and J by 3 bases, 4 bases remained unmatched. Looked up from germline, CDR1 is SGHTS and CDR2 is YDEGEE. The CDR3 extends over 16 amino acids. The CDR3 DNA follows: TGTGCCAGCAGCTTGGGAGGGACAGGGAACTACAATGAGCAGTTCTTC. Translating it yields CASSLGGTGNYNEQFF.

The chain combines TRBV14 with TRBJ1-2; D is undetermined. V was clipped by 0 bases and J by 6 bases, with 14 bases between them. The V gene's germline CDR1 is SGHDN and CDR2 FVKESK. This CDR3 spans 15 amino acids. The DNA of the CDR3 is TGTGCCAGCAGCCAAGATAGGAGCAGGCTCGATGGCTACACCTTC. This sequence encodes CASSQDRSRLDGYTF.

The chain links TRBV19 to TRBJ1-5, with D unclear. From germline, CDR1 is LNHDA and CDR2 SQIVND (reference sequence). V lost 0 bases and J lost 6, with 6 bases in between. There are 13 residues in the CDR3. The CDR3 here is CASSIDHGQPQHF. In nucleotides, the CDR3 is TGTGCCAGTAGTATAGATCACGGTCAGCCCCAGCATTTT.